This T cell receptor (beta chain) was sequenced in a study of neurological immune-mediated disorders. This clonotype was recorded at least ten times. Its antigen is not known. V dropped 4 bases and J dropped 7; count of bases not matched to a gene: 3. This CDR3 comprises 13 residues. Germline CDR1 is SGHRS and CDR2 is YFSETQ. Whole-study findings and limits: None of the CDR3 amino acid sequences of expanded clones were shared across subjects, and this suggested private repertoires in all groups.

From the 5' RACE reads, TCRdb called clonotypes with MiXCR, one entry per CDR3 protein. Among 52,000 or so distinct CDR3 sequences, under 5% were seen once, and the ten largest hold 1.5% to 2%. This TCR came from a woman between 35 and 50 years old with multiple sclerosis. Sequencing was performed on CD4+ T cells from blood. The genes are TRBV5-1 and TRBJ1-4; 8 bases agree with TRBD1. CDR3 in DNA: TGCGCCAGCAGCGGAACAGGGGGTGAAAAACTGTTTTTT. Protein product: CASSGTGGEKLFF.